The next 11 T cell receptor beta chains were all read from a single sample in a study of T cell clusters in autoimmune cytopenias. Multiplex touch-down PCR amplified TRB using TRB-A and TRB-B pools in one tube. Following a re-call of the multiplex PCR reads, TCRdb has one entry per CDR3 protein and lacks DNA. Its clone listing holds some 2,000 distinct CDR3 sequences. Some 39,000 genome equivalents of blood DNA were amplified for TRB. Material: peripheral blood. The receptors were gathered from a human donor with an autoimmune cytopenia or autoimmune hepatitis (not recorded which).

This clonotype registers medium-sized by frequency. The chain couples TRBV6-6 to TRBJ2-5; TCRdb gives TRBD2 as the D gene, but with no DNA this cannot be confirmed. The CDR3 has 13 amino acids. Looked up from germline, CDR1 is MNHNY and CDR2 is SVGAGI (reference sequence). This CDR3 reads CASLLGEEETQYF.

By frequency, this clonotype registers medium-sized. This chain uses TRBV11-1 with TRBJ2-7; without DNA, the TCRdb call of TRBD1 cannot be checked. The germline V gene encodes CDR1 SGHAT and CDR2 FQDESV (reference sequence). This CDR3 comprises 17 residues. This CDR3 reads CASSPSGRGTGKNEQYF.

This clonotype counts as medium-sized by frequency. CDR3 residues: CASIPDRGGTEAFF. The rearrangement joins TRBV19 to TRBJ1-1; the TCRdb call, TRBD1, lacks DNA for checking. Germline loops: CDR1 LNHDA, CDR2 SQIVND (reference sequence). The CDR3 consists of 14 residues.

This clonotype is called medium-sized (0.01 to 0.1%) based on its frequency. The genes are TRBV5-1 and TRBJ2-3. Germline V gene sequence: CDR1 SGHRS, CDR2 YFSETQ. CDR3 length: 11 amino acids. The CDR3 sequence is CASSLTDTQYF.

The V call is TRBV20-1, the J call TRBJ2-1; TCRdb names TRBD1, which stays unverified in the absence of DNA. This CDR3 is built from 12 residues. Germline lookup yields CDR1 DFQATT and CDR2 SNEGSKA (reference sequence). The CDR3 protein is CSAIGGGDEQFF.

This clonotype is identified as medium-sized (0.01 to 0.1%) from frequency. The V call is TRBV5-1, the J call TRBJ2-1; TCRdb outputs TRBD2, but without DNA this stays unchecked. The CDR3 extends over 16 amino acids. CDR1 and CDR2 (germline): SGHRS, YFSETQ. The CDR3 loop is CASSFGGGGPGNEQFF.

This clonotype counts as medium-sized by frequency. The V and J genes are TRBV6-1 and TRBJ1-5; absent DNA, TCRdb's TRBD1 call cannot be checked. The germline V gene encodes CDR1 MNHNS and CDR2 SASEGT. The CDR3 length is 15 residues. CDR3 protein: CASTVLVGGNQPQHF.

The chain joins TRBV14 to TRBJ2-7; as DNA is missing, the TRBD1 call by TCRdb cannot be tested. The CDR3 sequence is 15 residues long. Germline V CDR1 and CDR2: SGHDN, FVKESK. CDR3 protein: CASRAEGTTYYEQYF.

In terms of frequency, this clonotype is medium-sized. The chain employs TRBV6-6 and TRBJ2-7. Germline-derived CDR1 and CDR2 are MNHNY and SVGAGI (reference sequence). CDR3 length: 13 residues. The CDR3 spells CASSYSTAYEQYF.

This CDR3 reads CASSRSVTGNTIYF. The chain carries TRBV7-9 and TRBJ1-3. This CDR3 is built from 14 residues. Germline V gene lookup returns CDR1 SEHNR and CDR2 FQNEAQ (reference sequence).

This clonotype is medium-sized (0.01 to 0.1%) by frequency. J is TRBJ2-6 and V is TRBV10-3; TCRdb picks TRBD1, but there is no DNA to check that call. CDR3 length equals 13 residues. Germline assignment: CDR1 ENHRY and CDR2 SYGVKD. CDR3 amino acids: CATLVSGANVLTF.